This T cell receptor beta chain was documented in a study of technical replicates of blood from several donors. The protocol was immunoSEQ multiplex PCR, while the TCRdb copy is restricted to in-frame clones and leaves out a portion. The profile shows around 83,000 clones, 94% of them singletons. V dropped 5 bases and J dropped 2; count of bases not matched to a gene: 7. The CDR3 consists of 15 residues. Germline V gene lookup returns CDR1 SGHAT and CDR2 FQNNGV. This sequence was found in a human donor in good health. The source material was T cells isolated from PBMCs. This sequence joins TRBV11-2 and TRBJ1-2; 8 bases align to TRBD1. CDR3 DNA: TGTGCCAGCAGCCACGGGGCAGGGGGCAACTATGGCTACACCTTC. Amino acids: CASSHGAGGNYGYTF.